A single sample is the source of the 9 T cell receptor beta chains below, sequenced in a study of cytomegalovirus exposure and HLA in healthy donors (dated by TCRdb to 2016 to 2017). The protocol used for the library was the immunoSEQ multiplex PCR assay. For the multiplex PCR, a mixture combining 60 forward primers for TCR Vbeta segments and 13 reverse primers for TCR Jbeta segments was used. TCRdb obtained this table from immuneACCESS and retained in-frame rearrangements with V and J assigned. These tables miss some clones; where compared with another copy, unresolved V genes account for less than half of the shortfall, and the remainder is unexplained. This sample gives 70,000 to 90,000 clones in total; roughly 73% of them show up just once. Jointly, the top ten make up roughly 2% of the sample. Sequencing input: PBMCs. Source of these receptors: a man aged 35 to 55 in good health and CMV-seronegative.

The CDR3 coding sequence is TGTGCCAGCAGTGAACGGACAGCATCACACACTGAAGCTTTCTTT. This sequence encodes CASSERTASHTEAFF. The V call is TRBV2, the J call TRBJ1-1; tentative D call: TRBD1 (6 bases). The CDR3 is 15 residues long. Germline loops: CDR1 SNHLY, CDR2 FYNNEI. V lost 2 bases to trimming and J lost 3 bases, with 13 bases between them.

The V gene is TRBV11-2, the J gene TRBJ1-4; possible D gene TRBD1, 5 bases. The V gene lost 5 bases and the J gene lost 4 bases, with 17 bases spanning the gap. The CDR3 length is 16 residues. Germline V gives CDR1 SGHAT, CDR2 FQNNGV. The CDR3 DNA follows: TGTGCCAGCAGCCTTTCGACGGGGGTGTATAATGAAAAACTGTTTTTT. It specifies CASSLSTGVYNEKLFF. The full variable domain, completed using reference TRBV11-2 and TRBJ1-4, is EAGVAQSPRYKIIEKRQSVAFWCNPISGHATLYWYQQILGQGPKLLIQFQNNGVVDDSQLPKDRFSAERLKGVDSTLKIQPAKLEDSAVYLCASSLSTGVYNEKLFFGSGTQLSVL.

This clone was seen only a few times. The chain links TRBV2 to TRBJ1-1; the match to TRBD1 covers 9 bases. This CDR3 has 15 residues. J was trimmed by 5 bases and V by 4 bases; bases with no gene match: 8. The germline CDR1 and CDR2 sequences are SNHLY and FYNNEI. The CDR3 loop is CASSVDRGSGTEAFF. CDR3 nucleotide sequence: TGTGCCAGCAGTGTTGACAGGGGGTCCGGAACTGAAGCTTTCTTT. The variable domain in full, with the rest retrieved from reference TRBV2 and TRBJ1-1, is EPEVTQTPSHQVTQMGQEVILRCVPISNHLYFYWYRQILGQKVEFLVSFYNNEISEKSEIFDDQFSVERPDGSNFTLKIRSTKLEDSAMYFCASSVDRGSGTEAFFGQGTRLTVV.

This clone was observed a single time. V is TRBV6-5 and J is TRBJ2-1; TRBD1 agrees at 10 bases. The CDR3 extends over 13 amino acids. Trimming took 2 bases from V and 12 from J; bases not matched to a gene: 4. The germline gives CDR1 MNHEY, CDR2 SVGAGI. The CDR3 nucleotides read TGTGCCAGCAGTTACCAGGGACAGGGGTGGCAGTTCTTC. This gives the protein CASSYQGQGWQFF.

The rearrangement links TRBV6-1 to TRBJ1-2; tentatively, D is TRBD1 (6 bases). The germline V gene encodes CDR1 MNHNS and CDR2 SASEGT. The CDR3 totals 14 residues. Trimming took off 4 bases at V and 2 bases at J, with 11 bases between the two ends. CDR3 in DNA: TGTGCCAGCAGTGCAGGGGAGGGGAACTATGGCTACACCTTC. Amino acid sequence: CASSAGEGNYGYTF.

V and J are TRBV27 and TRBJ1-1; D is ambiguous. Trimming removed 2 bases at V and 3 bases at J, with 7 bases between. The CDR3 runs to 13 residues. Germline CDR1 reads MNHEY; CDR2 reads SMNVEV (reference sequence). CDR3 region: CASSLAADTEAFF. CDR3 sequence (DNA): TGTGCCAGCAGTTTAGCCGCGGACACTGAAGCTTTCTTT.

This clone was observed a handful of times. The rearrangement uses TRBV4-2 and TRBJ2-7; TRBD2 matches 10 bases. The CDR3 has 18 residues. CDR1 and CDR2 (germline): LGHNA, YNFKEQ. With V trimmed by 1 base and J by 5 bases, 14 bases remained unmatched. CDR3 sequence reads: CASSQVESVIAGGDEQYF. The CDR3 nucleotides read TGTGCCAGCAGCCAAGTGGAATCGGTGATAGCGGGAGGCGACGAGCAGTACTTC.

The V and J genes are TRBV9 and TRBJ2-1; 9 bases map to TRBD2. Losses at the gene ends were 7 bases for V and 6 bases for J; bases not matched to a gene: 11. This CDR3 contains 15 residues. The V gene's germline CDR1 is SGDLS and CDR2 YYNGEE. In DNA, the CDR3 is TGTGCCAGCGCCGTGGTAGCGGGAGCATCCAATGAGCAGTTCTTC. Translated, it gives CASAVVAGASNEQFF.

The chain is built from TRBV2 and TRBJ1-1; D uncertain. The CDR3 runs 13 residues. The V gene lost 4 bases and the J gene lost 7 bases, with 13 bases spanning the gap. Germline-derived CDR1 and CDR2 are SNHLY and FYNNEI. The CDR3 bases are TGTGCCAGCAGTGTAGAGGGAGGGAATGAAGCTTTCTTT. Translation gives CASSVEGGNEAFF.